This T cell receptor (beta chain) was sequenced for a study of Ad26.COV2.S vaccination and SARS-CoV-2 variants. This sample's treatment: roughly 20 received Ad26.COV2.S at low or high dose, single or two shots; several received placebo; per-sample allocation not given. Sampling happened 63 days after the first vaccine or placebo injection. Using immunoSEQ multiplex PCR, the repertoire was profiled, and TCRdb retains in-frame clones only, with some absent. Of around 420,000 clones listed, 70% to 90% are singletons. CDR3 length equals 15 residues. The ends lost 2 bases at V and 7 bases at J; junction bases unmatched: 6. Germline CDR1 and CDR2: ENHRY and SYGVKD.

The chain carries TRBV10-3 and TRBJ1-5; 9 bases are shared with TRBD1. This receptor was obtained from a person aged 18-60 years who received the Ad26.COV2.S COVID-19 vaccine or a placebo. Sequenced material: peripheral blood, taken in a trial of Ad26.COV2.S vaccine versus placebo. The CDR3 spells CAISERGTGRQPQHF. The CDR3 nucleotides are TGTGCCATCAGTGAGAGGGGGACAGGGAGGCAGCCCCAGCATTTT.